The rows below give T cell receptor beta chains drawn from one sample of a study of shared clonotypes between healthy human individuals. Clones were sequenced by immunoSEQ multiplex PCR, and TCRdb holds only the in-frame ones, with some missing. The sample records roughly 2.5 million clones, about 92% being singletons. Sequencing was performed on naive CD4+ T cells sorted from blood. These receptors were collected from a man between 18 and 29 years old in good health. Each CDR3 is given with its conserved first and last residue. The D gene is left open where the match is weak. Where a row states a size, it is once, few, many or the class of an expanded clone; other rows omit it.

v_gene,d_gene,abundance,j_gene,CDR3nt,CDR3aa
TRBV5-1,TRBD1,.,TRBJ1-2,TGCGCCAGCAGCTTGGGGACAGGGAATGGCTACACCTTC,CASSLGTGNGYTF
TRBV7-9,.,once,TRBJ1-1,TGTGCCACAGGAAGGTCCACTGAAGCTTTCTTT,CATGRSTEAFF
TRBV6-5,.,.,TRBJ1-6,TGTGCCAGCAGTTACTCGTGGTCCGAGAATTCACCCCTCCACTTT,CASSYSWSENSPLHF
TRBV27,.,once,TRBJ1-4,TGTGCCAGCAGTTTACGGGGGGGCGGACAAAATGAAAAACTGTTTTTT,CASSLRGGGQNEKLFF
TRBV4-1,TRBD1,.,TRBJ2-5,TGCGCCAGCAGGGAAACAGGGGCTGAGACCCAGTACTTC,CASRETGAETQYF
TRBV7-2,.,.,TRBJ2-7,TGTGCCAGCAGCCCGCAGGGGATCCACGAGCAGTACTTC,CASSPQGIHEQYF
TRBV2,TRBD1,few,TRBJ1-3,TGTGCCAGCAGCCTTGACAGGGCGAGCTCTGGAAACACCATATATTTT,CASSLDRASSGNTIYF
TRBV19,.,.,TRBJ2-3,TGTGCCAGTCGACCGTGGGCCACCAGCACAGATACGCAGTATTTT,CASRPWATSTDTQYF
TRBV19,.,.,TRBJ2-3,TGTGCCAGTAGTCCAAATCTCGGCACAGATACGCAGTATTTT,CASSPNLGTDTQYF
TRBV19,.,.,TRBJ1-5,TGTGCCTCCCGGGTCACCGGGCTCCTACATAGCAATCAGCCCCAGCATTTT,CASRVTGLLHSNQPQHF